These 17 T cell receptor beta chains were all obtained from the same sample, sequenced in a study of T cell responses to AZD1222 COVID-19 vaccine. Data came from immunoSEQ multiplex PCR; TCRdb stores just in-frame clones and leaves some out. In the table there are 95,000 to 150,000 clones, over 75% of which are singletons. The sequencing used peripheral blood, collected on day 0 of AZD1222 vaccination. These receptors originate from an adult in good health.

Only a few counts were recorded for this clone. The chain couples TRBV5-1 to TRBJ2-7; 8 bases fit TRBD2. CDR1 is SGHRS and CDR2 is YFSETQ in the germline V gene. V was clipped by 0 bases and J by 4 bases; unmatched bases: 9. There are 16 residues in the CDR3. CDR3 nucleotide sequence: TGCGCCAGCAGCTTGGTGGGGACTAGTCGGACGTACGAGCAGTACTTC. Protein product: CASSLVGTSRTYEQYF. The whole variable domain, remainder taken from reference TRBV5-1 and TRBJ2-7, is KAGVTQTPRYLIKTRGQQVTLSCSPISGHRSVSWYQQTPGQGLQFLFEYFSETQRNKGNFPGRFSGRQFSNSRSEMNVSTLELGDSALYLCASSLVGTSRTYEQYFGPGTRLTVT.

The rearrangement joins TRBV7-2 to TRBJ2-7; TRBD1 matches at 8 bases. The CDR3 is made up of 15 amino acids. CDR1 SGHTA and CDR2 FQGNSA come from the germline V gene. V shed 1 base and J 3 bases; nucleotides not matched to a gene: 5. The chain's CDR3 is CASSLGGTGDYEQYF. DNA of the CDR3: TGTGCCAGCAGCTTAGGCGGGACAGGTGACTACGAGCAGTACTTC.

The chain has TRBV12-3 or TRBV12-4 and TRBJ1-5; D is unresolved. The length of the CDR3 is 13 residues. V lost 0 bases and J 3 bases, leaving 3 bases between the germline ends. CDR3 nucleotides: TGTGCCAGCAGTTTAGCTGACAATCAGCCCCAGCATTTT. Translated, it gives CASSLADNQPQHF.

The chain joins TRBV18 to TRBJ1-4; 7 nucleotides line up with TRBD1. CDR1 KGHSH and CDR2 LQKENI come from the germline V gene. Trimming at V came to 4 bases and at J to 6 bases, leaving 5 bases not matched to a gene. CDR3 size: 14 residues. The CDR3 spells CASSRRQGDEKLFF. CDR3 DNA: TGTGCCAGCTCACGTCGACAGGGTGATGAAAAACTGTTTTTT.

The chain has TRBV6-2 or TRBV6-3 and TRBJ2-3; possible D gene TRBD2, 5 bases. The CDR3 contains 17 residues. Germline loops: CDR1 MNHEY, CDR2 SVGEGT. V dropped 2 bases and J dropped 2 bases, with 17 bases sitting between them. The CDR3 region has the DNA TGTGCCAGCAGTTACCGCACTATGGGAGAACTCACAGATACGCAGTATTTT. This codes for CASSYRTMGELTDTQYF.

This sequence joins TRBV5-1 and TRBJ1-1, with a weak D call TRBD1 (5 bases). CDR1 is SGHRS, CDR2 YFSETQ, per germline. CDR3 length equals 16 residues. V gave up 0 bases and J gave up 7 bases, with 19 bases separating them. The CDR3 loop reads CASSLEWGQGLGEAFF. The CDR3 DNA reads as TGCGCCAGCAGCTTGGAGTGGGGTCAGGGCCTGGGTGAAGCTTTCTTT. Full variable domain (remainder filled in from reference TRBV5-1 and TRBJ1-1): KAGVTQTPRYLIKTRGQQVTLSCSPISGHRSVSWYQQTPGQGLQFLFEYFSETQRNKGNFPGRFSGRQFSNSRSEMNVSTLELGDSALYLCASSLEWGQGLGEAFFGQGTRLTVV.

This chain links TRBV6-6 with TRBJ1-6; the D gene is possibly TRBD1 (6 bases). CDR1 is MNHNY, CDR2 SVGAGI, per germline (reference sequence). V lost 2 bases, J lost 7 bases, and 12 bases lay in between. This CDR3 has 15 amino acids. CDR3 coding DNA: TGTGCCAGCAGTTACGACAGGATGGGAAATTCACCCCTCCACTTT. This sequence encodes CASSYDRMGNSPLHF.

The chain links TRBV7-2 to TRBJ2-4; TRBD2 matches 7 bases. The CDR3 length is 17 residues. After removal of 0 bases from V and 0 bases from J, the junction contained 5 bases not matched to a gene. Per germline, CDR1 SGHTA and CDR2 FQGNSA. The CDR3 coding sequence is TGTGCCAGCAGCTTAGCGATCCCGGGGGGAGCCAAAAACATTCAGTACTTC. It is translated as CASSLAIPGGAKNIQYF.

J is TRBJ1-2 and V is TRBV6-2 or TRBV6-3; no reliable D call. Deletions cut 0 bases from V and 8 bases from J, with 13 bases between. CDR1 MNHEY and CDR2 SVGEGT come from the germline V gene. The CDR3 spans 14 residues. CDR3: CASSYSGAPVGYTF. The CDR3 region has the DNA TGTGCCAGCAGTTACTCGGGTGCCCCGGTCGGCTACACCTTC.

The chain uses TRBV4-3 and TRBJ1-3; TRBD1 is a possible D gene (6 bases). The CDR3 runs 17 residues. Trimming removed 1 base at V and 2 bases at J, with 15 bases between. Germline V gene sequence: CDR1 LGHNA, CDR2 YSLEER. In DNA, the CDR3 is TGCGCCAGCAGCCAAGCGGCGACGGGGGGCACTGGAAACACCATATATTTT. Translated, it gives CASSQAATGGTGNTIYF.

The chain carries TRBV6-4 and TRBJ1-2; D is possibly TRBD1 (5 bases). This CDR3 is 13 amino acids long. Germline CDR1 reads MRHNA; CDR2 reads SNTAGT. V lost 8 bases and J lost 14, with 24 bases in between. In nucleotides, the CDR3 is TGTGCCAGCCCGGGACGTAGGTCGCCGTGGGGGACCTTC. Protein sequence: CASPGRRSPWGTF.

This clone showed up just a few times. This sequence joins TRBV29-1 and TRBJ1-2, with a tentative D call TRBD1 (6 bases). The V end was cut by 6 bases, the J end by 3 bases, with 11 bases between. Germline lookup yields CDR1 SQVTM and CDR2 ANQGSEA. CDR3 length: 12 residues. CDR3 residues: CSVPGQYYGYTF. The CDR3 nucleotides read TGCAGCGTCCCCGGACAGTACTATGGCTACACCTTC.

This sequence joins TRBV11-1 and TRBJ2-3; 7 positions agree with TRBD2. The CDR3 is made up of 16 amino acids. The V gene end was trimmed by 5 bases and the J gene end by 4 bases; junction bases not matched to a gene: 12. From germline, CDR1 is SGHAT and CDR2 FQDESV (reference sequence). DNA for the CDR3: TGTGCCAGCAGCCACAGAGCGGGGCGAGTCCCAGATACGCAGTATTTT. Translating gives CASSHRAGRVPDTQYF.

V and J are TRBV28 and TRBJ2-1; a weak D match, TRBD2 (6 bases). Germline lookup yields CDR1 MDHEN and CDR2 SYDVKM. The length of the CDR3 is 14 residues. V was pared by 10 bases and J by 3 bases, with 16 bases between. The CDR3 nucleotides are TGTGCCACCACCCCCTCGGGGGTCTACAATGAGCAGTTCTTC. Amino acid sequence: CATTPSGVYNEQFF. Filled out from reference TRBV28 and TRBJ2-1, the complete variable domain reads DVKVTQSSRYLVKRTGEKVFLECVQDMDHENMFWYRQDPGLGLRLIYFSYDVKMKEKGDIPEGYSVSREKKERFSLILESASTNQTSMYLCATTPSGVYNEQFFGPGTRLTVL.

The rearrangement joins TRBV7-8 to TRBJ1-5; 9 bases fit TRBD1. J lost 7 bases, V lost 1 base, and 11 bases had no gene match. The germline CDR1 and CDR2 sequences are SGHVS and FQNEAQ. This CDR3 spans 17 amino acids. In DNA form, the CDR3 reads TGTGCCAGCAGCTTAGTTTACTACAGGGGGCCCAGCCAGCCCCAGCATTTT. Translating gives CASSLVYYRGPSQPQHF.

The V gene is TRBV3-1 (or the pseudogene TRBV3-2), the J gene TRBJ1-1; D ambiguous. The CDR3 consists of 16 residues. The germline gives CDR1 LGHDT, CDR2 YNNKEL (reference sequence). The V and J ends lost 1 base and 3 bases respectively, with 15 bases between them. The CDR3 region has the DNA TGTGCCAGCAGCCAAGCGCCCTACGGCCGGGACACTGAAGCTTTCTTT. Translating it yields CASSQAPYGRDTEAFF.

The chain carries TRBV6-4 and TRBJ1-5, with 9 bases lining up with TRBD1. The ends lost 4 bases at V and 0 bases at J; junction bases unmatched: 16. The germline V gene has CDR1 MRHNA and CDR2 SNTAGT. The length of the CDR3 is 20 residues. The CDR3 here is CASSGTGTGMNNDSNQPQHF. CDR3 nucleotide sequence: TGTGCCAGCAGTGGTACCGGGACAGGGATGAATAACGATAGCAATCAGCCCCAGCATTTT.